The source of this T cell receptor (beta chain) is a study of cytomegalovirus exposure and HLA in healthy donors. Study-level points and caveats: In a later analysis, a missense DCLRE1C variant was linked to TCR beta V- and J-gene trimming. Listed as cytomegalovirus-associated were 150 to 200 TCR beta chains. A later analysis found most CMV-associated TCR beta chains apparently HLA-restricted.

CDR1 is MNHNY, CDR2 SVGAGI, per germline (reference sequence). The CDR3 length is 14 residues. Trimming removed 4 bases at V and 4 bases at J, with 13 bases between. The PCR contained 60 Vbeta and 13 Jbeta primers. Profiled with immunoSEQ multiplex PCR; TCRdb holds only in-frame clones, not every one. Of over 150,000 clones in the sample, roughly four fifths were seen once. A few counts support this clone. Its target is unknown. When sampled, the donors appeared nominally healthy, though they likely had unrecorded immune exposures. Source material: PBMCs. The chain links TRBV6-6 to TRBJ1-2, with D hard to call. The sequence was obtained from a girl under 18 in good health and CMV-seropositive. CDR3 loop: CASSSTGSIYGYTF. DNA of the CDR3: TGTGCCAGCAGTTCCACCGGGTCAATCTATGGCTACACCTTC.